This entry is about one TCR beta chain. The antigen is unknown. The naive CD8 subset, CD45RO-negative cells positively selected for CCR7, excluded terminally differentiated effector memory CD45RA+ cells. CDR3 size: 16 residues. V was clipped by 1 base and J by 3 bases; unmatched bases: 7. Germline CDR1 is MNHEY and CDR2 is SMNVEV (reference sequence). Clones were sequenced by immunoSEQ multiplex PCR, and TCRdb holds only the in-frame ones, with some missing. The table includes 550,000 to 600,000 clones, 95% to 98% detected once. The data belong to a study of shared clonotypes between healthy human individuals. Whole-study findings and limits: Blood was the only sampled material, and tissue repertoires likely differ.

The material sequenced was naive CD8+ T cells sorted from blood. The receptor was derived from a young man in good health. The chain links TRBV27 to TRBJ1-1; 8 bases are a match to TRBD1. The CDR3 here is CASSLFNQGAYTEAFF. CDR3 bases: TGTGCCAGCAGTTTATTTAACCAGGGGGCTTACACTGAAGCTTTCTTT.